This T cell receptor (beta chain) was identified in a study of control samples from healthy donors and cancer patients. CDR1 is MDHEN, CDR2 SYDVKM, per germline. The CDR3 runs 16 residues. Trimming stripped 5 bases from V and 0 bases from J, with 16 bases between. Measured with immunoSEQ multiplex PCR; TCRdb has only the in-frame clones, and not every one. The table shows 390,000 or so clones, with approximately 92% occurring only once. The receptor comes from a middle-aged man with head and neck cancer. The chain joins TRBV28 to TRBJ1-2; D is possibly TRBD1 (6 bases). Specimen: PBMCs. The CDR3: CASSHEQGVTNYGYTF. In DNA form, the CDR3 reads TGTGCCAGCAGTCATGAACAGGGAGTTACTAACTATGGCTACACCTTC.